The 3 T cell receptor beta chains below were found in one sample sequenced in a study of T-cell reconstitution after alpha-beta-depleted transplantation in children. TCRbeta library construction was performed incorporating unique molecular identifiers. TCRdb fed the PCR reads into MiXCR, producing one record per CDR3 protein. Of fewer than 550,000 distinct CDR3 sequences listed, about 11% are singletons. Source: PBMCs from the stem cell graft donor, taken from the stem cell graft. These receptors all stem from a human donor who donated a stem cell graft to a child with acute myeloid leukemia.

This clonotype occurred many times. V usage is TRBV5-4 and J usage is TRBJ1-3; D is undetermined. V dropped 4 bases and J dropped 0 bases, with 11 bases sitting between them. Germline V gene sequence: CDR1 SGHNT, CDR2 YYREEE (reference sequence). The CDR3 totals 15 residues. The CDR3 DNA follows: TGTGCCAGCAGCCCGGAAGCTTTCTCTGGAAACACCATATATTTT. Translated: CASSPEAFSGNTIYF.

This clonotype was observed many times. This chain links TRBV10-1 with TRBJ2-1; TRBD2 is a possible D gene (6 bases). V gave up 7 bases and J gave up 9 bases, with 22 bases separating them. This CDR3 is 15 amino acids long. Germline V gene data show CDR1 as WNHNN and CDR2 as SYGVQD (reference sequence). The CDR3 DNA sequence: TGCGCCAGCATTCCGATAACCGGGAGAGATTCTGAGCAGTTCTTC. Protein sequence: CASIPITGRDSEQFF.

This chain links TRBV21-1 with TRBJ1-2; the D segment call TRBD1 is taken from the table without a DNA check. TRBV21-1 is shown as a pseudogene. The CDR3 consists of 11 residues. The CDR3 bases are TGTGCCAGCAGCTCCCGTCCTGGCTACACCTTC. It is translated as CASSSRPGYTF.